One and the same sample provided the 21 T cell receptor beta chains below, sequenced in a study of Ad26.COV2.S vaccination and SARS-CoV-2 variants. The repertoire was sequenced with immunoSEQ multiplex PCR; TCRdb's copy has only in-frame clones and lacks some. Among hundreds of thousands of clones listed, roughly nine tenths were seen once. The sample's treatment: some 19 received Ad26.COV2.S at low or high dose, single or two shots; several received placebo; per-sample allocation not given. The study sampled participants on day 63 after the first vaccine or placebo injection. The specimen comprised peripheral blood, sampled in a trial of Ad26.COV2.S vaccine versus placebo. These receptors were taken from a person between 18 and 65 years old who received the Ad26.COV2.S COVID-19 vaccine or a placebo.

The rearrangement uses TRBV18 and TRBJ1-1, with unresolved D. This CDR3 is built from 14 residues. Germline loops: CDR1 KGHSH, CDR2 LQKENI. The V gene lost 2 bases and the J gene lost 5 bases, with 12 bases spanning the gap. The CDR3 DNA reads as TGTGCCAGCTCACCATTGGAGGGTGGGACTGAAGCTTTCTTT. It yields the protein CASSPLEGGTEAFF.

The chain couples TRBV7-8 to TRBJ1-6; no definite D call. The CDR3 is made up of 15 amino acids. Per germline, CDR1 SGHVS and CDR2 FQNEAQ. V shed 1 base and J shed 9 bases, with 13 bases lying between them. CDR3 region: CASSLGGGVGSPLHF. CDR3 coding DNA: TGTGCCAGCAGCTTAGGAGGAGGAGTTGGTTCACCCCTCCACTTT.

The rearrangement joins TRBV4-1 to TRBJ2-3; 12 bases are shared with TRBD2. V lost 4 bases, J lost 1 base, and 6 bases stayed unmatched. CDR3 length equals 17 residues. Germline values: CDR1 MGHRA, CDR2 YSYEKL. CDR3 DNA sequence: TGCGCCAGCAGCCCGCAGACTAGCGGGGGTGGCACAGATACGCAGTATTTT. It specifies CASSPQTSGGGTDTQYF.

V usage is TRBV25-1 and J usage is TRBJ2-2; D gene unclear. This CDR3 spans 13 amino acids. The germline gives CDR1 MGHDK, CDR2 SYGVNS. V was pared by 0 bases and J by 6 bases, with 5 bases between. DNA of the CDR3: TGTGCCAGCAGTGAATATTTTTCCGGGGAGCTGTTTTTT. This translates into CASSEYFSGELFF.

The J gene is TRBJ2-2, the V gene TRBV2, with D possibly matching TRBD2 (5 bases). The CDR3 runs to 13 residues. In germline, CDR1 is SNHLY, CDR2 FYNNEI. Trimming left V 5 bases short and J 8 bases short, with 12 bases between. The CDR3 loop is CASSLRTVGELFF. CDR3 nucleotide sequence: TGTGCCAGCAGTCTCAGGACTGTAGGGGAGCTGTTTTTT. The variable domain in full, with the rest retrieved from reference TRBV2 and TRBJ2-2, is EPEVTQTPSHQVTQMGQEVILRCVPISNHLYFYWYRQILGQKVEFLVSFYNNEISEKSEIFDDQFSVERPDGSNFTLKIRSTKLEDSAMYFCASSLRTVGELFFGEGSRLTVL.

For this clone: This sample also contains other DNA sequences that code for the same CDR3. The chain carries TRBV30 and TRBJ1-2; 8 positions agree with TRBD1. CDR1 is GTSNPN and CDR2 is SVGIG in the germline V gene (reference sequence). Trimming removed 3 bases from V and 7 bases from J; junction bases left unmatched: 4. The CDR3 has 12 residues. The CDR3 bases are TGTGCCTGGAGCGTCAGGGGGCCTGGCTACACCTTC. This gives the protein CAWSVRGPGYTF.

The chain uses TRBV5-1 and TRBJ2-7; a weak D match, TRBD1 (5 bases). The CDR3 has 14 residues. Trimming removed 2 bases from V and 7 bases from J, with 16 bases in between. Germline V gives CDR1 SGHRS, CDR2 YFSETQ. The CDR3 coding sequence is TGCGCCAGCAGCTTATCTAGTACAGGAACTGAGCAGTACTTC. Translated: CASSLSSTGTEQYF.

The genes are TRBV6-5 and TRBJ2-1; TRBD2 is a possible D gene (5 bases). V lost 5 bases and J 2 bases, leaving 10 bases between the germline ends. There are 14 residues in the CDR3. CDR1 is MNHEY and CDR2 is SVGAGI in the germline V gene. The CDR3 region is CASSPLDPYNEQFF. The CDR3 region has the DNA TGTGCCAGCAGTCCACTAGATCCCTACAATGAGCAGTTCTTC.

V and J are TRBV21-1 and TRBJ2-7; the D call of TRBD1 is as the table states it, not checked on the DNA. TRBV21-1 is an annotated pseudogene. There are 17 residues in the CDR3. The CDR3 coding sequence is TGTGCCAGCAGCAAAGCGCTTTACAGGGAGCACACCTACGAGCAGTACTTC. It yields the protein CASSKALYREHTYEQYF.

This clone has just a few counts. The chain joins TRBV4-1 to TRBJ2-7; D remains unclear. This CDR3 has 14 amino acids. Germline V CDR1 and CDR2: MGHRA, YSYEKL. V was clipped by 0 bases and J by 1 base, with 7 bases between them. This chain's CDR3 is CASSQDNLSYEQYF. The CDR3 DNA follows: TGCGCCAGCAGCCAAGACAACTTGTCCTACGAGCAGTACTTC.

The chain links TRBV12-3 or TRBV12-4 to TRBJ1-1; D is ambiguous. The CDR3 is made up of 12 amino acids. Between the trimmed V and J ends, which lost 3 bases and 1 base, there was a span of 3 bases. CDR3 nucleotide sequence: TGTGCCAGCAGTTTTTGGAACACTGAAGCTTTCTTT. Translating gives CASSFWNTEAFF.

The chain couples TRBV5-6 to TRBJ2-4; D might be TRBD2 (6 bases). The germline V gene has CDR1 SGHDT and CDR2 YYEEEE. The ends were cut back, 5 bases at V and 8 bases at J, with 17 bases in the middle. The CDR3 is 14 residues long. CDR3 region: CASRATGRRDIQYF. CDR3 nucleotides: TGTGCCAGCAGGGCGACGGGCCGGAGGGACATTCAGTACTTC.

In its sample, this clone was seen once. The chain links TRBV5-1 to TRBJ2-7, with TRBD2 matching over 8 bases. This CDR3 region has 15 residues. Germline lookup yields CDR1 SGHRS and CDR2 YFSETQ. The V segment lost 0 bases and the J segment 5 bases; nucleotides outside the gene matches: 7. The CDR3 region is CASSLERGIIDEQYF. The CDR3 coding sequence is TGCGCCAGCAGCTTGGAGCGGGGGATAATCGACGAGCAGTACTTC.

The chain is built from TRBV10-3 and TRBJ2-1, with D possibly being TRBD1 (5 bases). CDR1 and CDR2 (germline): ENHRY, SYGVKD. V was trimmed by 6 bases and J by 4 bases, leaving 13 bases between them. The CDR3 covers 14 residues. The CDR3 DNA reads as TGTGCCATCAGCCAGGGTTATGGTTACAATGAGCAGTTCTTC. Amino acid sequence: CAISQGYGYNEQFF.

This chain connects TRBV7-3 to TRBJ1-6; D gene ambiguous. The V gene lost 5 bases and the J gene lost 10 bases, with 18 bases spanning the gap. Germline lookup yields CDR1 SGHTA and CDR2 FQGTGA. The CDR3 spans 15 residues. CDR3 protein: CASSPKARTGSPLHF. For the CDR3, the DNA is TGTGCCAGCAGCCCCAAGGCGCGGACTGGATCACCCCTCCACTTT.

CDR3 in DNA: TGTGCCAGTAGTATTACCGGGACCGATAATTCACCCCTCCACTTT. This translates into CASSITGTDNSPLHF. The chain carries TRBV19 and TRBJ1-6; a possible D gene is TRBD1 (5 bases). Germline V lookup: CDR1 LNHDA, CDR2 SQIVND (reference sequence). The length of the CDR3 is 15 residues. Trimming shortened V by 3 bases and J by 5 bases, and 11 bases separated the two germline ends.

This rearrangement joins TRBV4-3 to TRBJ2-3, with 8 bases that match TRBD1. CDR3 length: 16 residues. V gave up 0 bases and J gave up 3 bases; unmatched junction bases: 5. Per the germline V gene, CDR1 is LGHNA and CDR2 is YSLEER. This CDR3 is CASSQDTGGRTDTQYF. The DNA of the CDR3 is TGCGCCAGCAGCCAAGACACAGGGGGTAGAACAGATACGCAGTATTTT.

For the CDR3, the DNA is TGTGCCAGCAGCTTACGGGGACACCCAGATACGCAGTATTTT. Translated: CASSLRGHPDTQYF. The J gene is TRBJ2-3, the V gene TRBV7-8, with a possible D match to TRBD1 (6 bases). The CDR3 spans 14 residues. V lost 2 bases and J 4 bases, leaving 10 bases between the germline ends. Per germline, CDR1 SGHVS and CDR2 FQNEAQ.

The chain employs TRBV24-1 and TRBJ1-5; D is possibly TRBD1 (5 bases). Trimming cost V 2 bases and J 7 bases, with 20 bases left between them. This CDR3 has 17 residues. Germline V gene sequence: CDR1 KGHDR, CDR2 SFDVKD. In DNA form, the CDR3 reads TGTGCCACCAGTGATTCAGAGAGGGACCTCCGACGGCAGCCCCAGCATTTT. Translating gives CATSDSERDLRRQPQHF.

The chain uses TRBV6-1 and TRBJ1-2; D is unclear. The CDR3 is 13 amino acids. The V gene's germline CDR1 is MNHNS and CDR2 SASEGT. Trimming took off 3 bases at V and 0 bases at J, with 5 bases between the two ends. The CDR3 bases are TGTGCCAGCAGTGACGTAGCTAACTATGGCTACACCTTC. Translation gives CASSDVANYGYTF.

The V and J genes are TRBV6-5 and TRBJ2-2; D is undetermined. V lost 3 bases, J lost 4 bases, and 12 bases lay in between. This CDR3 region has 15 residues. Germline CDR1 MNHEY, CDR2 SVGAGI. For the CDR3, the DNA is TGTGCCAGCAGTTATAGTACGCGATTCACCGGGGAGCTGTTTTTT. Translating it yields CASSYSTRFTGELFF.